The entry below describes one T cell receptor (beta chain). MiXCR, applied by TCRdb to the 5' RACE reads, yields one record per CDR3 protein. The repertoire holds under 130,000 distinct CDR3 sequences, with approximately 25% as singletons. The CDR3 has 14 residues. V lost 2 bases, J lost 0 bases, and 2 bases stayed unmatched. CDR1 DFQATT and CDR2 SNEGSKA come from the germline V gene (reference sequence). The sample belongs to a study of CD8 T cells in ankylosing spondylitis. This sequence was found in a male donor with ankylosing spondylitis. Input material: synovial fluid, either unsorted or a sorted T cell fraction (not recorded which). The chain carries TRBV20-1 and TRBJ2-5; 8 bases are shared with TRBD1. The CDR3 bases are TGCAGTGCTAGACGGACAGGGCACCAAGAGACCCAGTACTTC. It encodes CSARRTGHQETQYF.